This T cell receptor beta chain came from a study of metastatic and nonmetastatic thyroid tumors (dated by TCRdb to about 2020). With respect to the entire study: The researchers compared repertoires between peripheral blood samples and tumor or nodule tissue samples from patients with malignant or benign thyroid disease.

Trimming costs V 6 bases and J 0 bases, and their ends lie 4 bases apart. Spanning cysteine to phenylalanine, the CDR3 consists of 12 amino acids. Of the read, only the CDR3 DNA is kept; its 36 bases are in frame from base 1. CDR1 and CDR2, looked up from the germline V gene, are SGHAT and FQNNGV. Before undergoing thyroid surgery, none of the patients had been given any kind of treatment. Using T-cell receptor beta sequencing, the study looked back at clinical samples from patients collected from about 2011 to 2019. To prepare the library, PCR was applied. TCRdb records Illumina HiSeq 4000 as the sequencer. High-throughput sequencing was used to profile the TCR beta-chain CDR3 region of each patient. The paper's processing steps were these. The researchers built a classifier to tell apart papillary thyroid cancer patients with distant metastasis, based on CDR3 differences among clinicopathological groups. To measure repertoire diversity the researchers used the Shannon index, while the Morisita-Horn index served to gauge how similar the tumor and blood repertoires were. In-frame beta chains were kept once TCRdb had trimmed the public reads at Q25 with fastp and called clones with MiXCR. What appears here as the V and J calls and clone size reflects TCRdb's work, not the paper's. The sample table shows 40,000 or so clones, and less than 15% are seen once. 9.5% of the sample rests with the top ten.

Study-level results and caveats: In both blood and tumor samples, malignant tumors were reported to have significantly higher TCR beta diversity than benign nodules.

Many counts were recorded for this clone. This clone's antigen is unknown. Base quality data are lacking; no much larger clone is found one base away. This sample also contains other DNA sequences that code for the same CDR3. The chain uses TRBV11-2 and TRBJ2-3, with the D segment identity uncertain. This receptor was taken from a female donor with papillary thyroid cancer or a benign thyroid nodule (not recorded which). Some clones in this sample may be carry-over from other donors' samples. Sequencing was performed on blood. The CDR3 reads CASSTSTDTQYF. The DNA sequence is TGTGCCAGCAGTACTAGCACAGATACGCAGTATTTT.